This T cell receptor beta chain originates from a study of blood T cell repertoires in COVID-19 (dated by TCRdb to between 2020 and 2021). For context, the study as a whole: Samples from collaborators originated in the United States, Italy and Spain and spanned both the acute and convalescent phases of COVID-19. The material from the prospective study consisted of cDNA or gDNA derived from T cells, B-cell-depleted T cells, or PBMCs. The sample metadata nearly always contained a de-identified subject ID, COVID-19 status, age in years and sex. The repertoires were made available in a free public database intended to serve as a resource for research on the immune response to SARS-CoV-2. The samples were drawn from two sources: the first 160 participants of the ongoing ImmuneRACE study, and 1,000 to 1,500 subjects contributed by 6 global collaborators. Where available, HLA class I and class II types were obtained from metadata supplied by the sample provider rather than from assay-based typing. Deeply sampled blood TCRbeta repertoires from subjects exposed to, actively infected with, or recovered from COVID-19 were included in the dataset. Here is what the overall study found, with its caveats: The quantity of clinical and demographic metadata differed by source and by participant and was supplied without curation.

Worth noting for this clone: Its antigen target is currently unknown. Within one base of it there is no much larger clone, and no base qualities were kept.

The immunoSEQ Assay, a bias-controlled multiplex PCR, was used to amplify TCRbeta CDR3 regions from genomic DNA. As for how the authors treated the data: The number of nucleated cells in each sample was estimated by amplification of reference gene primers within the assay. Sequence reads were collapsed and filtered to measure the absolute abundance of every unique TCRbeta CDR3 rearrangement. For each sample, productive Simpson clonality was calculated as the square root of Simpson's diversity index over productive rearrangements. TCRdb limited this immuneACCESS table to in-frame rearrangements with V and J called. A share of clones is missing; checked studies link under half to unresolved V genes, and the rest is unexplained. Clone size and the V and J calls come from that table; the DNA yielded D and trimming. A total of approximately 140,000 clones appear in this sample, 85% to 90% of them only once. The ten largest clones represent less than 2.5% of the sample.

Between the V and J ends, shortened by 5 bases and 5 bases respectively, the junction contains 18 bases. The CDR3, cysteine through phenylalanine, is 15 amino acids long. Of the read, only the CDR3 DNA is kept; its 45 bases are in frame from base 1. Based on the germline V gene (reference sequence), the CDR1 and CDR2 sequences are MNHEY and SMNVEV. Each collaborating institution followed its own protocols to collect whole blood in K2EDTA tubes. For TCRbeta analysis, collaborator samples were shipped as frozen whole blood, as isolated PBMCs, or as DNA extracted from either sample type. The origin of this receptor is a man aged 70 or older with active COVID-19. Sequenced input: peripheral blood. The rearranged chain carries TRBV27 and TRBJ1-1; the D gene identity is not certain. At the DNA level, the sequence is TGTGCCAGCAGTCCTGGTTCTCTCGGGAGGACTGAAGCTTTCTTT. This encodes CASSPGSLGRTEAFF.